This TCR beta chain was captured by sequencing in a study of blood T cell repertoires in COVID-19. Study background: Samples of COVID-19 (acute and convalescent) were obtained from the United States, Italy and Spain. In each case, the material was cDNA or gDNA derived from T cells, B-cell-depleted T cells, or PBMCs.

The authors' processing: From reference gene primer amplification, estimates of nucleated cell counts were derived. Sequencing used immunoSEQ multiplex PCR; TCRdb keeps in-frame clones, though not all of them. For V, J and clone size, that table is used; D and trimming come from the DNA. The repertoire consists of some 240,000 clones, with approximately 92% occurring once and the leading ten covering 4% to 5%. CDR1 and CDR2 (germline): LNHDA, SQIVND (reference sequence). V was pared by 0 bases and J by 10 bases, with 16 bases between. This CDR3 spans 15 amino acids. The sequenced material came from peripheral blood. This rearrangement joins TRBV19 to TRBJ1-3; the D is unclear. This receptor was identified in a middle-aged woman who had recovered from COVID-19. The chain's CDR3 is CASSIEAVTGQTIYF. DNA of the CDR3: TGTGCCAGTAGTATAGAGGCAGTTACTGGGCAAACCATATATTTT.